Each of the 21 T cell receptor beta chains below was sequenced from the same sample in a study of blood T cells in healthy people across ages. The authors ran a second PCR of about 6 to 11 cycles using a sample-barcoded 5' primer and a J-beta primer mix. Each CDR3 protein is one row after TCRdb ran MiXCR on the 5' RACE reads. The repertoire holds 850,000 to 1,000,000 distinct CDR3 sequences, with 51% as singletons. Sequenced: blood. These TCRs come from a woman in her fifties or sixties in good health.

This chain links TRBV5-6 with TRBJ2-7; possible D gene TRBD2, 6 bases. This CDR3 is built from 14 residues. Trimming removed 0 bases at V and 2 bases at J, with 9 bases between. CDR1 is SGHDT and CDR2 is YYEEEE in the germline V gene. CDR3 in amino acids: CASSLEWTTYEQYF. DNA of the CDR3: TGTGCCAGCAGCTTGGAATGGACTACCTACGAGCAGTACTTC.

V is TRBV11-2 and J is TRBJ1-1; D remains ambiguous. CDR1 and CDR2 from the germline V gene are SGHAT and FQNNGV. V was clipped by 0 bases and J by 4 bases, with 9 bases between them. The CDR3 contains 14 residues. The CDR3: CASSLDRLGTEAFF. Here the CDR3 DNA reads TGTGCCAGCAGCTTAGACAGGCTCGGCACTGAAGCTTTCTTT.

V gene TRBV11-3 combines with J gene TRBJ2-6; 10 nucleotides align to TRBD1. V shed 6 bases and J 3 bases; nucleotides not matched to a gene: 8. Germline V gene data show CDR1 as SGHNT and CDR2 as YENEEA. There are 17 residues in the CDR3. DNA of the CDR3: TGTGCCAGCAGTACGGGACAGGGGCGTGGTGGGGCCAACGTCCTGACTTTC. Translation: CASSTGQGRGGANVLTF.

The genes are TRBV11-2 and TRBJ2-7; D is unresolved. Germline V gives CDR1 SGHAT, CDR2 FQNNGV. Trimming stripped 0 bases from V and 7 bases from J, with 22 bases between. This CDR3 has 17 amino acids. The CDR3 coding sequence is TGTGCCAGCAGCTTAGATCGCATGGTCGTTCTGAAGGATGAGCAGTACTTC. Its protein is CASSLDRMVVLKDEQYF.

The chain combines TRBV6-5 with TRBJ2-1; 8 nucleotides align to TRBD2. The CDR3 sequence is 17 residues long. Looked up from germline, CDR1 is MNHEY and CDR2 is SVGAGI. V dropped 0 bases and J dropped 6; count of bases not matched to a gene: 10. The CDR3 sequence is CASSYSKVGRAINEQFF. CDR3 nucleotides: TGTGCCAGCAGTTACTCGAAGGTCGGGAGGGCCATCAATGAGCAGTTCTTC.

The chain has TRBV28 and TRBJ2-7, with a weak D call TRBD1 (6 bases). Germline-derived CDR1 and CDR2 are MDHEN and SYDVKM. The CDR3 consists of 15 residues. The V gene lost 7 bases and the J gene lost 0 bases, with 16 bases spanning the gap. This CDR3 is CASTRSETGSYEQYF. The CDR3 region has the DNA TGTGCCAGCACTCGAAGCGAGACAGGCTCCTACGAGCAGTACTTC.

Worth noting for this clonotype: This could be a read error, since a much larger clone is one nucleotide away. CDR3 sequence reads: CASSLRTGGTLGKQYF. CDR3 in DNA: TGTGCCAGCAGCCTAAGGACAGGGGGCACCTTGGGCAAGCAGTACTTC. The chain has TRBV7-2 and TRBJ2-1; TRBD1 matches 11 bases. The J call may be faulty, since TRBJ2-7 better matches the DNA end. Germline loops: CDR1 SGHTA, CDR2 FQGNSA. This CDR3 has 16 residues.

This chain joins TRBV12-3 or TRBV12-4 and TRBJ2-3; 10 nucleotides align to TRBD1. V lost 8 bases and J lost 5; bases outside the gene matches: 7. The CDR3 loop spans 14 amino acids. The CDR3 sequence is CASRDRGRRDTQYF. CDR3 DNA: TGTGCCAGCCGGGACAGGGGCCGCCGAGATACGCAGTATTTT.

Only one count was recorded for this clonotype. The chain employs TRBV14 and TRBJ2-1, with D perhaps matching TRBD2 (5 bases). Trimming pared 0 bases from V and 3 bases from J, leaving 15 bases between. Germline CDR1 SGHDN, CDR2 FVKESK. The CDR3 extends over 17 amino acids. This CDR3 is CASSQDSRDTGYNEQFF. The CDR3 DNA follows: TGTGCCAGCAGCCAAGATTCGAGGGATACTGGCTACAATGAGCAGTTCTTC.

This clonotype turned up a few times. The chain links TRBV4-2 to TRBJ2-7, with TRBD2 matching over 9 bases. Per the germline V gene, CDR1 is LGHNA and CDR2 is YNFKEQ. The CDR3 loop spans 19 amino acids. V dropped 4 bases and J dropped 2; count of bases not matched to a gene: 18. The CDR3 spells CASSPKLAGPPEPPYEQYF. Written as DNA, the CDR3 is TGTGCCAGCAGCCCCAAACTAGCGGGCCCACCTGAACCGCCCTACGAGCAGTACTTC.

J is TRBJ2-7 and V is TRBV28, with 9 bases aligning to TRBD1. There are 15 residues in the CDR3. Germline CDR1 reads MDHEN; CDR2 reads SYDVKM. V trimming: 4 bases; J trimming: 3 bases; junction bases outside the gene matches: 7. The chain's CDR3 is CASSSPPGQGYEQYF. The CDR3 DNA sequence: TGTGCCAGCAGTTCCCCCCCGGGACAGGGCTACGAGCAGTACTTC.

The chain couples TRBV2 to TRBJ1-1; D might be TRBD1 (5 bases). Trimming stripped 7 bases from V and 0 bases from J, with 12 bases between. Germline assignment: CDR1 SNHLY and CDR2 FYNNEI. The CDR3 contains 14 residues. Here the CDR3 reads CASTLTGMNTEAFF. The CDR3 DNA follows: TGTGCCAGCACTCTCACAGGCATGAACACTGAAGCTTTCTTT. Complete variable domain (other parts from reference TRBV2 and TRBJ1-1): EPEVTQTPSHQVTQMGQEVILRCVPISNHLYFYWYRQILGQKVEFLVSFYNNEISEKSEIFDDQFSVERPDGSNFTLKIRSTKLEDSAMYFCASTLTGMNTEAFFGQGTRLTVV.

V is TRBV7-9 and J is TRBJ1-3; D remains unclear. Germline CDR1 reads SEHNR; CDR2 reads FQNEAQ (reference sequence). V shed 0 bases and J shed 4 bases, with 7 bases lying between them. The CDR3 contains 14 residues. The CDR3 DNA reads TGTGCCAGCAGCTTAGCTGGGATCGGAAACACCATATATTTT. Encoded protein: CASSLAGIGNTIYF.

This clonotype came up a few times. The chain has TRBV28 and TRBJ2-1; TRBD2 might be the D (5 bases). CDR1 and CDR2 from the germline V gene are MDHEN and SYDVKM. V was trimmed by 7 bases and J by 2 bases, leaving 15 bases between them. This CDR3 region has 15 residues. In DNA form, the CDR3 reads TGTGCCAGCACCCTCCGGCGGGCCCCCTACAATGAGCAGTTCTTC. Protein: CASTLRRAPYNEQFF. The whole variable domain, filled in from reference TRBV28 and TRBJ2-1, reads DVKVTQSSRYLVKRTGEKVFLECVQDMDHENMFWYRQDPGLGLRLIYFSYDVKMKEKGDIPEGYSVSREKKERFSLILESASTNQTSMYLCASTLRRAPYNEQFFGPGTRLTVL.

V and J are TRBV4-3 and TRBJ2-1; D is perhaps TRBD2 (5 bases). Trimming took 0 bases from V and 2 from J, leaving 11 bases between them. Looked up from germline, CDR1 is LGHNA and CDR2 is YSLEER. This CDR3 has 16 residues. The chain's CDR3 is CASSQDTSGTYNEQFF. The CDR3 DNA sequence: TGCGCCAGCAGCCAAGATACAAGCGGAACCTACAATGAGCAGTTCTTC.

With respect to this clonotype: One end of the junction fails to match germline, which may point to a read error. CDR3 in DNA: TGTGCCACCGTAGCGGGGGGCACGGATACGCAGTATTTT. Translated, it gives CATVAGGTDTQYF. V gene TRBV10-3 combines with J gene TRBJ2-3; 10 bases are shared with TRBD2. Germline V gene sequence: CDR1 ENHRY, CDR2 SYGVKD. This CDR3 spans 13 amino acids.

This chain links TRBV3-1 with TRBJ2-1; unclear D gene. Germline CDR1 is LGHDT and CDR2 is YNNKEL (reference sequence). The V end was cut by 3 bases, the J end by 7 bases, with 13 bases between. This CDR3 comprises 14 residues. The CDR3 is CASSHVLGYNEQFF. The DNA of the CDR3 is TGTGCCAGCAGCCACGTGTTGGGGTATAATGAGCAGTTCTTC.

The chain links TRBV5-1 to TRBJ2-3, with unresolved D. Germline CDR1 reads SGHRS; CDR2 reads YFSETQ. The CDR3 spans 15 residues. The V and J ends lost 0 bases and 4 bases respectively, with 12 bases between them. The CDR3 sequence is CASSLDTPGPDTQYF. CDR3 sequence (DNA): TGCGCCAGCAGCTTGGACACACCCGGCCCAGATACGCAGTATTTT.

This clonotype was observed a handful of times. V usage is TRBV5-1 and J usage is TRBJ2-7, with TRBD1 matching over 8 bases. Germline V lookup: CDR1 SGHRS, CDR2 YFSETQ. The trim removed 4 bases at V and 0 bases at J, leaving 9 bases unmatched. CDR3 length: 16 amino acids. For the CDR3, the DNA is TGCGCCAGCAGCCTGAAACCCGGGACAGGCTCCTACGAGCAGTACTTC. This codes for CASSLKPGTGSYEQYF.

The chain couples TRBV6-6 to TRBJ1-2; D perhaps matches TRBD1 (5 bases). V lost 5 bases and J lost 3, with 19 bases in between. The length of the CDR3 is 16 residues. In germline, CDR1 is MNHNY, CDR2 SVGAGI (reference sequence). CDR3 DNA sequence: TGTGCCAGCAGTCAAAGATGGGGGGAAGGTCACTATGGCTACACCTTC. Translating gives CASSQRWGEGHYGYTF.

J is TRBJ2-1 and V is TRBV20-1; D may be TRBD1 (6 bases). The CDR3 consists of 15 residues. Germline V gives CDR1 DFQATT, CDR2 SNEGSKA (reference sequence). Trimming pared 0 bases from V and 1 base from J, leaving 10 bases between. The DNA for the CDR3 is TGCAGTGCTAGAGAAGCAGGGGTTTCCTACAATGAGCAGTTCTTC. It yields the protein CSAREAGVSYNEQFF.